Sequencing of this TCR beta chain was carried out in a study of cytomegalovirus exposure and HLA in healthy donors. The PCR ran on 60 Vbeta and 13 Jbeta primers. This table comes from immunoSEQ multiplex PCR, and its TCRdb copy is limited to in-frame clones, with some not included. The sample lists approximately 280,000 clones, 86% occurring once. Sequencing was carried out using PBMCs. This TCR was sampled from a man between 35 and 55 years old in good health and CMV-seropositive.

CDR3 in amino acids: CASMVGPGANVLTF. The CDR3, as DNA: TGTGCCAGCATGGTGGGGCCTGGGGCCAACGTCCTGACTTTC. V usage is TRBV5-6 and J usage is TRBJ2-6, with D possibly being TRBD1 (5 bases). This CDR3 has 14 residues. Trimming cost V 6 bases and J 2 bases, with 9 bases left between them. Germline V gene sequence: CDR1 SGHDT, CDR2 YYEEEE.